This section outlines one TCR beta chain sequence together with its context. The authors drew 7.5 to 10 milliliters of peripheral blood from each donor. The data were obtained in a study of blood T cells in healthy people across ages. This CDR3 contains 14 residues. The V end was cut by 3 bases, the J end by 6 bases, with 17 bases between. Per the germline V gene, CDR1 is DFQATT and CDR2 is SNEGSKA (reference sequence). Then a second PCR, running roughly 7 to 11 cycles, was carried out with a sample-barcoded 5' primer and a J-beta primer mix. TCRdb reprocessed the 5' RACE reads via MiXCR and lists one record per CDR3 protein. The sample lists 750,000 to 950,000 distinct CDR3 sequences; about 26% were seen once. The same specimen was also included in a second study, on T cells of mothers and their children.

The TCR originated in a boy between 5 and 17 years old in good health. The chain links TRBV20-1 to TRBJ1-2; possible D gene TRBD1, 5 bases. Sequencing was done on a sample of blood. The CDR3 DNA sequence: TGCAGTGCTAGGATCGGGATAGGGGACCATGGCTACACCTTC. This encodes CSARIGIGDHGYTF.